Listed below are T cell receptor beta chains from one sample, sequenced in a study of blood T cell repertoires in COVID-19. Sequenced by immunoSEQ multiplex PCR; TCRdb stores in-frame clones only, minus some. Seen here are roughly 80,000 clones, 78% observed once, and the top ten hold less than 20%. The sequencing sample was made of peripheral blood. The source is a human donor in a cohort sampled during active COVID-19. Both conserved end residues are part of each CDR3. D genes are given only for firm matches. The size of a clone is reported for some rows only, either as once, few or many, or as a class for expanded clones.

>TRBJ2-4|.|medium-sized|TRBV27
TGTGCCAGCAGTTCGGCTTCTGTTGGGAGTCCCAAAAACATTCAGTACTTC
CASSSASVGSPKNIQYF
>TRBJ1-4|.|.|TRBV10-1
TGCGCCAGCAGTGAGTGGGACATGAATGAAAAACTGTTTTTT
CASSEWDMNEKLFF
>TRBJ1-5|TRBD1|.|TRBV6-2/TRBV6-3
TGTGCCAGCAGTTACTTGGGACAGGGCGGGAATCAGCCCCAGCATTTT
CASSYLGQGGNQPQHF
>TRBJ1-5|.|few|TRBV4-3
TGCGCCAGCAGCCAAGATGGAGGCAGCAGGCATTTT
CASSQDGGSRHF
>TRBJ2-7|.|.|TRBV19
TGTGCCAGTAGTATAGACCCCAGTTACGAGCAGTACTTC
CASSIDPSYEQYF
>TRBJ1-1|.|.|TRBV5-1
TGCGCCAGCAGCCACAGGGAGAACACTGAAGCTTTCTTT
CASSHRENTEAFF
>TRBJ2-4|.|.|TRBV27
TGTGCCAGCAGTGCGTCCGGACTTAGGTACTTC
CASSASGLRYF
>TRBJ1-1|.|.|TRBV6-6
TGTGCCAGCAGATTATCCTTGACAGGGAACACTGAAGCTTTCTTT
CASRLSLTGNTEAFF
>TRBJ2-5|TRBD2|.|TRBV3-1/TRBV3-2
TGTGCCAGCAGCCTAGGCGTTTCTATTGGTAGCGGGAGTGAAGAGACCCAGTACTTC
CASSLGVSIGSGSEETQYF
>TRBJ2-1|TRBD2|.|TRBV9
TGTGCCAGCAGCGTAGACAGCGGGGGGTACAATGAGCAGTTCTTC
CASSVDSGGYNEQFF